This TCR beta chain was recovered during a study of T-cell reconstitution after alpha-beta-depleted transplantation in children. The length of the CDR3 is 16 residues. Trimming pared 10 bases from V and 2 bases from J, leaving 18 bases between. Germline values: CDR1 LNHDA, CDR2 SQIVND (reference sequence). Preparation of the TCRbeta library was carried out with unique molecular identifiers. TCRdb fed the PCR reads into MiXCR, producing one record per CDR3 protein. The sample includes 550,000 to 800,000 distinct CDR3 sequences, around 13% of them seen just once. This clonotype originated in a girl aged 2 to 9 with congenital amegakaryocytic thrombocytopenia, due to receive a stem cell transplant. The sample here was PBMCs, taken before TCRalphabeta/CD19-depleted stem cell transplant. V usage is TRBV19 and J usage is TRBJ2-6; D might be TRBD1 (6 bases). Here the CDR3 reads CATARIWDTGANVLTF. For the CDR3, the DNA is TGTGCCACTGCCCGAATATGGGACACTGGGGCCAACGTCCTGACTTTC.